Shown below are 12 T cell receptor beta chains from a single sample sequenced in a study of spatial heterogeneity in lung cancer. Using its own MiXCR run on the 5' RACE reads, TCRdb lists one record per CDR3 protein. The table records tens of thousands of distinct CDR3 sequences, less than 8.5% of them present only once. As for time point: sample taken at primary tumor resection. Frozen PBMC, nontumor lung or tumor provided whole RNA, which was sequenced unsorted. The material sequenced was PBMCs, taken at surgery. These receptors all come from a female donor with early-stage non-small cell lung cancer.

In this sample, this clonotype turned up many times. The V and J genes are TRBV7-2 and TRBJ1-1; D perhaps matches TRBD1 (6 bases). Trimming cost V 6 bases and J 0 bases, with 8 bases left between them. From germline, CDR1 is SGHTA and CDR2 FQGNSA. CDR3 length equals 13 residues. CDR3 sequence reads: CASRQGVNTEAFF. The DNA for the CDR3 is TGTGCCAGCAGACAGGGCGTGAACACTGAAGCTTTCTTT.

The V and J genes are TRBV12-3 or TRBV12-4 and TRBJ2-1; D remains ambiguous. Trimming left V 5 bases short and J 9 bases short, with 8 bases between. The CDR3 is 11 residues long. CDR3 DNA: TGTGCCAGCAGTGTTCTTAGTGAGCAGTTCTTC. Translating gives CASSVLSEQFF.

Regarding this clonotype: A much larger clone differs by one base, so this may be a read error. CDR3 in amino acids: CSARDSLSGANVLTF. The CDR3 coding sequence is TGCAGTGCTAGGGACAGCCTCTCTGGGGCCAACGTCCTGACTTTC. The rearrangement links TRBV20-1 to TRBJ2-6; D possibly corresponds to TRBD1 (6 bases). Germline V gene data show CDR1 as DFQATT and CDR2 as SNEGSKA (reference sequence). V was cut by 3 bases and J by 0 bases, with 9 bases left in between. The CDR3 is made up of 15 amino acids.

This clonotype was counted many times. The chain links TRBV11-2 to TRBJ1-1; no reliable D call. CDR1 and CDR2 from the germline V gene are SGHAT and FQNNGV. The CDR3 has 13 amino acids. Trimming cost V 8 bases and J 7 bases, with 17 bases left between them. CDR3 sequence: CASGEGQMNEAFF. The CDR3 DNA reads as TGTGCCAGCGGTGAAGGGCAAATGAATGAAGCTTTCTTT.

This clonotype was found many times. The V gene is TRBV30, the J gene TRBJ2-5, with a possible D match to TRBD1 (6 bases). V dropped 3 bases and J dropped 4 bases, with 18 bases sitting between them. The CDR3 loop spans 15 amino acids. Germline assignment: CDR1 GTSNPN and CDR2 SVGIG (reference sequence). CDR3 nucleotide sequence: TGTGCCTGGAGCCTCCAGACAGGTGGAGGAGAGACCCAGTACTTC. This sequence encodes CAWSLQTGGGETQYF.

This sequence joins TRBV23-1 and TRBJ1-4; D perhaps matches TRBD1 (6 bases). TRBV23-1 is placed among ORFs of uncertain function. The CDR3 sequence is 17 residues long. Trimming stripped 1 base from V and 4 bases from J, with 16 bases between. CDR3 DNA sequence: TGCGCCAGCAGTCAATGGCAGCCGGGACACCTTAATGAAAAACTGTTTTTT. Protein sequence: CASSQWQPGHLNEKLFF.

The V gene is TRBV12-3 or TRBV12-4, the J gene TRBJ1-1; the D is unclear. The CDR3 contains 12 residues. V lost 6 bases to trimming and J lost 7 bases, with 12 bases between them. The CDR3 spells CASSPRGFEAFF. The CDR3 region has the DNA TGTGCCAGCAGCCCTCGCGGGTTTGAAGCTTTCTTT.

This clonotype was counted many times. Here the CDR3 reads CASSPPQGTQFF. CDR3 nucleotides: TGTGCCAGTAGCCCCCCACAGGGGACCCAGTTCTTC. V gene TRBV19 combines with J gene TRBJ2-1; 7 nucleotides line up with TRBD1. CDR3 length equals 12 residues. Trimming removed 6 bases from V and 13 bases from J; junction bases left unmatched: 9. Per the germline V gene, CDR1 is LNHDA and CDR2 is SQIVND (reference sequence).

This clonotype was recorded many times. V is TRBV20-1 and J is TRBJ2-1; perhaps D is TRBD1 or TRBD2 (6 bases each). This CDR3 is 13 amino acids long. Germline V gene lookup returns CDR1 DFQATT and CDR2 SNEGSKA (reference sequence). The CDR3 sequence: CRRGDRIYNEQFF. Here the CDR3 DNA reads TGCAGGCGGGGTGACAGGATCTACAATGAGCAGTTCTTC.

This chain joins TRBV5-1 and TRBJ1-1, with 11 bases aligning to TRBD1. V trimming: 3 bases; J trimming: 0 bases; junction bases outside the gene matches: 4. The CDR3 length is 16 residues. CDR1 SGHRS and CDR2 YFSETQ come from the germline V gene. CDR3 sequence reads: CASSSRTGGLNTEAFF. The CDR3, as DNA: TGCGCCAGCAGCTCCCGGACAGGGGGCTTGAACACTGAAGCTTTCTTT.

This clonotype was observed at least ten times. This rearrangement joins TRBV7-9 to TRBJ1-2; 8 bases fit TRBD1. The CDR3 contains 14 residues. Germline loops: CDR1 SEHNR, CDR2 FQNEAQ (reference sequence). With V trimmed by 5 bases and J by 5 bases, 7 bases remained unmatched. The CDR3 bases are TGTGCCAGCAGCCGGACAGGGCTAGTTTATGGCTACACCTTC. Protein: CASSRTGLVYGYTF.

This clonotype was seen ten or more times. The genes are TRBV4-1 and TRBJ1-1, with a weak D call TRBD1 (6 bases). The V end lost 4 bases, the J end lost 3 bases, and 12 bases lay between the germline ends. The CDR3 has 14 residues. The V gene's germline CDR1 is MGHRA and CDR2 YSYEKL. The CDR3 protein is CASSRLQGYTEAFF. DNA for the CDR3: TGCGCCAGCAGCCGCCTCCAGGGGTACACTGAAGCTTTCTTT.